This T cell receptor (beta chain) was captured by sequencing in a study of T-cell memory formation after mild COVID-19. This clonotype was picked up a small number of times. TCRdb itself ran the 5' RACE reads through MiXCR, one entry per CDR3 protein. The data contain about 340,000 distinct CDR3 sequences, 15% to 20% of them seen just once; the ten biggest clones take up 20% to 25%. CDR3 length: 16 residues. V lost 2 bases and J lost 6; bases outside the gene matches: 6. Germline CDR1 MGHRA, CDR2 YSYEKL. The V call is TRBV4-1, the J call TRBJ2-1, with 11 bases aligning to TRBD1. The sequence was collected from a man younger than 35 who had mild COVID-19 (a few samples of this study predate the infection). Cell type and time point are not known. The sequenced sample consisted of PBMCs or a T cell subset sorted from them (not recorded which). The CDR3 DNA sequence: TGCGCCAGCAGCCAAACCGGGACAGGGGGAAGCAATGAGCAGTTCTTC. Residues: CASSQTGTGGSNEQFF.